This is a list of T cell receptor beta chains from one sample in a study of T cells in localized non-small cell lung cancer. The data were produced by immunoSEQ multiplex PCR, yet TCRdb's version contains in-frame clones alone and is incomplete. Among tens of thousands of clones listed, more than 70% were seen once. The source material was peripheral blood, sampled before any cancer treatment. The receptors originated from a woman aged 40-75 years with stage I squamous cell lung carcinoma. CDR3s include the opening cysteine and the closing phenylalanine or tryptophan. A D gene is named only where the DNA matches it firmly. Size tells how often a clone was seen (once, few, many) or the class of an expanded clone, and some rows leave it out.

j_call	d_call	v_call	clone_size	cdr3_length	cdr3_aa	cdr3_nt
TRBJ2-1	NA	TRBV5-8	NA	15	CASSFGTVGPNEQFF	TGTGCCAGCAGCTTCGGTACAGTAGGTCCCAATGAGCAGTTCTTC
TRBJ2-5	TRBD2	TRBV9	NA	14	CASSVGLAEETQYF	TGTGCCAGCAGCGTAGGTCTAGCGGAAGAGACCCAGTACTTC
TRBJ1-2	TRBD1	TRBV5-5	once	15	CASSLWVDRGYGYTF	TGTGCCAGCAGCTTGTGGGTCGACAGGGGGTATGGCTACACCTTC
TRBJ1-5	NA	TRBV5-1	once	16	CASRPGTTDSNQPQHF	TGCGCCAGCAGGCCCGGGACAACGGATAGCAATCAGCCCCAGCATTTT
TRBJ2-5	TRBD2	TRBV9	NA	16	CASSVGGGGAGETQYF	TGTGCCAGCAGCGTAGGAGGCGGGGGGGCCGGGGAGACCCAGTACTTC
TRBJ2-2	NA	TRBV9	NA	17	CASSVNGAGAYAGELFF	TGTGCCAGCAGCGTAAATGGGGCGGGGGCGTATGCCGGGGAGCTGTTTTTT
TRBJ1-2	NA	TRBV5-1	once	16	CASSPQPGEGVYGYTF	TGCGCCAGCAGCCCTCAGCCCGGAGAGGGAGTGTATGGCTACACCTTC
TRBJ1-5	NA	TRBV5-8	NA	15	CASSLEARAFQPQHF	TGTGCCAGCAGCTTGGAGGCCAGGGCGTTTCAGCCCCAGCATTTT
TRBJ1-1	NA	TRBV6-1	NA	12	CASSGGGTEAFF	TGTGCCAGCAGTGGGGGGGGCACTGAAGCTTTCTTT
TRBJ1-5	TRBD1	TRBV19	NA	16	CASSIVGTGGIQPQHF	TGTGCCAGTAGTATAGTCGGGACAGGGGGCATTCAGCCCCAGCATTTT
TRBJ2-2	NA	TRBV5-1	NA	17	CASSPTPGPQNTGELFF	TGCGCCAGCAGCCCTACACCGGGACCGCAGAACACCGGGGAGCTGTTTTTT
TRBJ1-1	NA	TRBV6-5	NA	15	CASSYLNSGGTEAFF	TGTGCCAGCAGTTATCTAAACAGCGGGGGGACTGAAGCTTTCTTT
TRBJ1-6	TRBD1	TRBV27	NA	14	CASSLDRGNSPLHF	TGTGCCAGCAGTTTAGACAGGGGAAATTCACCCCTCCACTTT
TRBJ1-1	NA	TRBV19	NA	16	CASGLSTGQPNTEAFF	TGTGCCAGTGGCCTGTCTACGGGGCAGCCAAACACTGAAGCTTTCTTT
TRBJ2-6	NA	TRBV5-1	NA	15	CASSLSSSGANVLTF	TGCGCCAGCAGCCTTAGTAGCTCTGGGGCCAACGTCCTGACTTTC